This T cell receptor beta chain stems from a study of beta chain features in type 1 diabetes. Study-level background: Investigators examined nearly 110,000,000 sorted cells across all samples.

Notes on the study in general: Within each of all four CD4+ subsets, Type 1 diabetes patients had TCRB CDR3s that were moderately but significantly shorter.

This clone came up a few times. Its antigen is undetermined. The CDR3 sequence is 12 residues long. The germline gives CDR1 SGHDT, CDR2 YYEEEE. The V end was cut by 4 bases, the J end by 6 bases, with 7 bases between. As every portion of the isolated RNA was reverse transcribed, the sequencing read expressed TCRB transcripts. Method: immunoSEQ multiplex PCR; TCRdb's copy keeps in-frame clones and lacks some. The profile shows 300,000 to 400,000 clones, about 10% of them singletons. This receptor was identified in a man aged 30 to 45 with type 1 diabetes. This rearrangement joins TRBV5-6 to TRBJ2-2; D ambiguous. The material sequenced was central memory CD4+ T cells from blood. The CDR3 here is CASSNWPGELFF. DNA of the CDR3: TGTGCCAGCAGCAATTGGCCCGGGGAGCTGTTTTTT.